This T cell receptor (beta chain) originates from a study of shared clonotypes between healthy human individuals. Points from the study as a whole: Deeper or shallower sequencing was expected to change how clonotypes are shared among donors. Estimated clonotype richness was generally higher in naive than memory subsets. A small donor pool kept down the genetic and exposure-history diversity that was represented.

Only in-frame clones appear in the TCRdb table, and some are missing; sequencing was by immunoSEQ multiplex PCR. The sample lists about 2 million clones, approximately 95% seen once, with 0.13% in the top ten. About this clone itself: As yet, its antigen is unknown.

The CDR3 runs to 15 residues. V was clipped by 1 base and J by 2 bases, with 10 bases between them. Germline V gene sequence: CDR1 SGHTA, CDR2 FQGNSA. This chain uses TRBV7-2 with TRBJ2-3; possible D gene TRBD1, 5 bases. The receptor was isolated from a young man in good health. The sequenced sample was naive CD4+ T cells sorted from blood. Subset in this sample: CD45RA+ positively selected. The CDR3 sequence is CASSLGGGNTDTQYF. The CDR3 DNA follows: TGTGCCAGCAGCTTAGGGGGCGGTAACACAGATACGCAGTATTTT.